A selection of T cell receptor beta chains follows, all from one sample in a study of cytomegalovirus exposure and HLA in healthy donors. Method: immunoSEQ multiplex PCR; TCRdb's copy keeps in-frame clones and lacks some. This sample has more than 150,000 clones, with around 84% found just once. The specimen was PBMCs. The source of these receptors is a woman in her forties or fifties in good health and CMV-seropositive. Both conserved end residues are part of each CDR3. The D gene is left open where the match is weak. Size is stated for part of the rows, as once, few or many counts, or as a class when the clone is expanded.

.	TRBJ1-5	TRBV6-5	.	CASSYKAVGGDQPQHF	TGTGCCAGCAGTTATAAGGCCGTGGGGGGGGATCAGCCCCAGCATTTT
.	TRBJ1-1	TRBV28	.	CASTPRGTEAFF	TGTGCCAGCACTCCCCGGGGAACTGAAGCTTTCTTT
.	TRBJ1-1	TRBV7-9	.	CASSRGQLNTEAFF	TGTGCCAGCAGCCGCGGACAGTTGAACACTGAAGCTTTCTTT
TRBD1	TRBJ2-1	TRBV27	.	CASSLMGQGGENEQFF	TGTGCCAGCAGTTTAATGGGACAGGGAGGGGAAAATGAGCAGTTCTTC
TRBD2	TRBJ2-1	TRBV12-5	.	CASGSNPRGGRYNEQFF	TGTGCTAGTGGTTCAAACCCCCGGGGGGGCAGGTACAATGAGCAGTTCTTC
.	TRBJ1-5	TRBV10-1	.	CASSAGRNQPQHF	TGCGCCAGCAGTGCAGGCAGAAATCAGCCCCAGCATTTT
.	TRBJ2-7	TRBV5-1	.	CASSFAGPPSYEQYF	TGCGCCAGCAGCTTCGCAGGGCCTCCCTCCTACGAGCAGTACTTC
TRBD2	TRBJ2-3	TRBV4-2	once	CASARLGGGADTQYF	TGTGCCAGCGCCCGTTTGGGCGGGGGGGCAGATACGCAGTATTTT
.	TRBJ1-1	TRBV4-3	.	CASSQKGQGTNTEAFF	TGCGCCAGCAGCCAAAAGGGGCAGGGCACGAACACTGAAGCTTTCTTT
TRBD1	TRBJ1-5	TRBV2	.	CASSPDRLGNQPQHF	TGTGCCAGCAGTCCGGACAGGCTCGGCAATCAGCCCCAGCATTTT
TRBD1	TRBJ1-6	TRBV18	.	CASSGYRDSLYNSPLHF	TGTGCCAGCTCAGGCTACCGGGACAGCTTGTATAATTCACCCCTCCACTTT
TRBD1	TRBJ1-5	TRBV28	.	CASTITGQGVQPQHF	TGTGCCAGCACAATTACTGGACAGGGGGTTCAGCCCCAGCATTTT
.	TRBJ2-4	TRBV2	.	CASTQGSLTKNIQYF	TGTGCCAGCACACAGGGTTCCCTAACCAAAAACATTCAGTACTTC
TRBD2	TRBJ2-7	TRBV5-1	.	CASSATSGGPYEQYF	TGCGCCAGCAGCGCGACTAGCGGGGGACCCTACGAGCAGTACTTC
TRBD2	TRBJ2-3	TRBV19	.	CASSGSGGPDTQYF	TGTGCCAGTAGTGGTAGCGGGGGGCCAGATACGCAGTATTTT
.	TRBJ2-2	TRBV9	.	CASSPRSVNTGELFF	TGTGCCAGCAGCCCACGCTCAGTGAACACCGGGGAGCTGTTTTTT
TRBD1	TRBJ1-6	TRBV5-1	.	CASSLLGTGGYNSPLHF	TGCGCCAGCAGCTTGTTAGGGACAGGGGGATATAATTCACCCCTCCACTTT
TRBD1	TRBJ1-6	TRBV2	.	CASSPPGQGLLQDSPLHF	TGTGCCAGCAGTCCACCGGGACAGGGATTACTGCAGGATTCACCCCTCCACTTT
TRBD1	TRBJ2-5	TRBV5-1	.	CASSPRDSYETQYF	TGCGCCAGCAGCCCCCGGGACAGCTATGAGACCCAGTACTTC
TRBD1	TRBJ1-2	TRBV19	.	CASSIGTGSNYGYTF	TGTGCCAGTAGTATTGGGACAGGCTCCAACTATGGCTACACCTTC
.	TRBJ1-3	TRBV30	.	CAWSVSQLSGNTIYF	TGTGCCTGGAGTGTTAGTCAACTATCTGGAAACACCATATATTTT
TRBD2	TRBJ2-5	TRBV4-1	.	CASSLFAGGQETQYF	TGCGCCAGCAGCCTTTTTGCGGGGGGTCAAGAGACCCAGTACTTC
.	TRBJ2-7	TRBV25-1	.	CASSPAGLYEQYF	TGTGCCAGTAGCCCGGCAGGGCTATACGAGCAGTACTTC
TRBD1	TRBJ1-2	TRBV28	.	CASSPAGTDLYGYTF	TGTGCCAGCAGTCCCGCCGGGACAGATCTCTATGGCTACACCTTC
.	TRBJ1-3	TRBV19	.	CASSGLQGGARGNTIYF	TGTGCCAGTAGCGGCCTCCAGGGAGGAGCGAGAGGAAACACCATATATTTT
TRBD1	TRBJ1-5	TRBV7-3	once	CASSLGTGNSNQPQHF	TGTGCCAGCAGCTTAGGGACAGGCAATAGCAATCAGCCCCAGCATTTT
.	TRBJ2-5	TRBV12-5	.	CASGFFPGGGETQYF	TGTGCTAGTGGTTTTTTCCCGGGGGGCGGAGAGACCCAGTACTTC
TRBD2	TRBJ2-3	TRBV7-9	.	CASSPLPGLATDTQYF	TGTGCCAGCAGCCCTTTACCGGGACTAGCCACAGATACGCAGTATTTT
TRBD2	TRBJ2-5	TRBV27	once	CASSLGLDTGTQYF	TGTGCCAGCAGTTTGGGACTAGATACTGGGACCCAGTACTTC
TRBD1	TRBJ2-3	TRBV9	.	CASSINRDRSTDTQYF	TGTGCCAGCAGCATCAACCGGGACAGGAGCACAGATACGCAGTATTTT
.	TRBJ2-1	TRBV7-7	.	CASSLEPGNPVNEQFF	TGTGCTAGCAGCTTAGAACCGGGGAATCCCGTCAATGAGCAGTTCTTC
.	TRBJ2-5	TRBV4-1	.	CASSQRGAGETQYF	TGCGCCAGCAGCCAACGAGGGGCGGGGGAGACCCAGTACTTC